This T cell receptor (beta chain) was documented in a study of CD8 T cells in ankylosing spondylitis. Study results and limitations: Disease-linked clones proved CD8+ and comparatively uncommon in peripheral blood. A motif in TCR beta, a set of 8 or 9 highly homologous variants, appeared characteristic of ankylosing spondylitis blood.

Libraries for TCR beta were made by quantitative 5'-RACE with molecular barcodes. In TCRdb, the 5' RACE reads were re-called with MiXCR into one record per CDR3 protein. The sample yields about 220,000 distinct CDR3 sequences, around 6.6% seen once. CDR3 length equals 14 residues. A note on this clonotype: The antigen remains undetermined.

Sequencing input: blood, either unsorted or a sorted T cell fraction (not recorded which). J is TRBJ1-6 and V is TRBV21-1. TRBV21-1 is listed as a pseudogene. This sequence was found in a male donor with ankylosing spondylitis. The CDR3 DNA follows: TGTGCCAGCAGCAAAGTGGCCTATAATTCACCCCTCCACTTT. Residues: CASSKVAYNSPLHF.